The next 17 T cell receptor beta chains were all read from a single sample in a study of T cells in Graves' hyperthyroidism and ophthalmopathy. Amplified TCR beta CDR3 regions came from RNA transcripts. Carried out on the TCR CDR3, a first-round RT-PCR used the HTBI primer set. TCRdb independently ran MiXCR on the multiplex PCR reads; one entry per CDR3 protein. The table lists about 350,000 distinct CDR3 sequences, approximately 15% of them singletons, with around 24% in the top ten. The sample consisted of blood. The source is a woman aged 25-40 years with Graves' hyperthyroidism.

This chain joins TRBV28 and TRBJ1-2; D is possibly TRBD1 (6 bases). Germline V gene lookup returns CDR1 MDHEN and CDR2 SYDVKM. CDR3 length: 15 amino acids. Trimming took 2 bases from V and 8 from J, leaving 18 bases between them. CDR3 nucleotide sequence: TGTGCCAGCAGTTTAGGGGGCAGAAAGGATTCGGGCTACACCTTC. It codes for CASSLGGRKDSGYTF.

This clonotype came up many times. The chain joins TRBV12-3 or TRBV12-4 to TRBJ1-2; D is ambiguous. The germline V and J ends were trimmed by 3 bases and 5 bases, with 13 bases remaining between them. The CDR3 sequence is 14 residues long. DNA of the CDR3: TGTGCCAGCAGTTTGTCGGGGTTCAGGTATGGCTACACCTTC. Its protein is CASSLSGFRYGYTF.

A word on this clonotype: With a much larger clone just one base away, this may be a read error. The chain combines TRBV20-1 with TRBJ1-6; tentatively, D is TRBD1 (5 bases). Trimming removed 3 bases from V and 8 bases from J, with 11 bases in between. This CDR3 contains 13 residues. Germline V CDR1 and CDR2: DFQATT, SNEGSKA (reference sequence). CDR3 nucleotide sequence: TGCAGTGCTAGGCGACAGCTAGATTCACCCCTCCACTTT. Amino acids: CSARRQLDSPLHF.

The CDR3 region has the DNA TGTGCCAGCAGCTTGGTAGTGGCGGGAGGGCCTGTCAATGAGCAGTTCTTC. Its translation is CASSLVVAGGPVNEQFF. The chain uses TRBV11-2 and TRBJ2-1; 9 bases are shared with TRBD2. The CDR3 consists of 17 residues. CDR1 is SGHAT, CDR2 FQNNGV, per germline. The J segment lost 6 bases and the V segment lost 3 bases, leaving 12 bases of the junction unmatched.

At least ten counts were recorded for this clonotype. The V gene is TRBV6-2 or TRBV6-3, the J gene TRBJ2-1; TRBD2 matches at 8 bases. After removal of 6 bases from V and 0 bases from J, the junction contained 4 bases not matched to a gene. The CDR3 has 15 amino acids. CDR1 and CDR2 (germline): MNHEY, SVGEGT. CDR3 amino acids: CASSNGGGSYNEQFF. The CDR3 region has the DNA TGTGCCAGCAGCAACGGGGGGGGCTCCTACAATGAGCAGTTCTTC.

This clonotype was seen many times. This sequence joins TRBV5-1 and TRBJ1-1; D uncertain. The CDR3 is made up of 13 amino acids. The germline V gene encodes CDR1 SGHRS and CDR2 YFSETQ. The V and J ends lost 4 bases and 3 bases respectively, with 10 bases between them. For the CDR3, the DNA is TGCGCCAGCAGCCCGGTAGTCGACACTGAAGCTTTCTTT. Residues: CASSPVVDTEAFF.

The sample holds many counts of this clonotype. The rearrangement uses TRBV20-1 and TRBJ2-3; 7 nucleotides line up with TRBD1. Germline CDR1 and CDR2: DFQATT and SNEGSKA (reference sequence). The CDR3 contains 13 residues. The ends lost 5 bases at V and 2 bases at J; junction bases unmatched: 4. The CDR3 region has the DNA TGCAGTGCTTGGGACAGATACACAGATACGCAGTATTTT. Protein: CSAWDRYTDTQYF.

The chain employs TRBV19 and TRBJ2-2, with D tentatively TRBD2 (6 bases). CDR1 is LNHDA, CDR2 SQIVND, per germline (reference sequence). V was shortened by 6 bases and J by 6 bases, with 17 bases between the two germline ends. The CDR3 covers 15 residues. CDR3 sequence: CASSGGARRSGELFF. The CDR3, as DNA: TGTGCCAGTAGCGGAGGGGCGCGAAGGTCCGGGGAGCTGTTTTTT.

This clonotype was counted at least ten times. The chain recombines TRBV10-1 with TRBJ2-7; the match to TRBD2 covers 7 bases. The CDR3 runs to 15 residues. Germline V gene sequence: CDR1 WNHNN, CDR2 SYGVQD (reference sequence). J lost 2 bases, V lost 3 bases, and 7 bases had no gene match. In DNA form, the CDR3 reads TGCGCCAGCAGTGACCAGCGGGAACCCCCCTACGAGCAGTACTTC. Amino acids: CASSDQREPPYEQYF.

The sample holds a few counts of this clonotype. This chain's CDR3 is CSASRGQGRTGELFF. CDR3 nucleotide sequence: TGCAGTGCTAGTCGGGGACAGGGGAGGACCGGGGAGCTGTTTTTT. The chain links TRBV20-1 to TRBJ2-2, with 10 bases lining up with TRBD1. This CDR3 has 15 amino acids. Germline V CDR1 and CDR2: DFQATT, SNEGSKA (reference sequence). With V trimmed by 3 bases and J by 5 bases, 6 bases remained unmatched.

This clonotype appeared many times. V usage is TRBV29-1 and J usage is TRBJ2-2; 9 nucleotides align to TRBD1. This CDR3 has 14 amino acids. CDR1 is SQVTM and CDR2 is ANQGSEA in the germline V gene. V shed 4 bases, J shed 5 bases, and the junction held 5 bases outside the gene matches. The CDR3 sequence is CSVVQDRGTGELFF. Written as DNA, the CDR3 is TGCAGCGTTGTTCAGGACAGGGGAACCGGGGAGCTGTTTTTT.

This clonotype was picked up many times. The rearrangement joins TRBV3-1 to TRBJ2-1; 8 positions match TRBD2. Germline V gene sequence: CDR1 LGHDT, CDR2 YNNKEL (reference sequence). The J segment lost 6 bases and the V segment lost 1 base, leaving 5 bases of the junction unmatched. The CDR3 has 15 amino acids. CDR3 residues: CASSQGVSGTNEQFF. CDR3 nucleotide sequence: TGTGCCAGCAGCCAAGGGGTTAGCGGGACCAATGAGCAGTTCTTC.

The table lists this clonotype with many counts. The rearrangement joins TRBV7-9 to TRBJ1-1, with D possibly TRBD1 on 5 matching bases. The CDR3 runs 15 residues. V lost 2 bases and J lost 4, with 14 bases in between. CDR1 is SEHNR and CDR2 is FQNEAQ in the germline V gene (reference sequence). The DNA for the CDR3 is TGTGCCAGCAGCTTATCGGGGCGGAGTAGCACTGAAGCTTTCTTT. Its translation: CASSLSGRSSTEAFF.

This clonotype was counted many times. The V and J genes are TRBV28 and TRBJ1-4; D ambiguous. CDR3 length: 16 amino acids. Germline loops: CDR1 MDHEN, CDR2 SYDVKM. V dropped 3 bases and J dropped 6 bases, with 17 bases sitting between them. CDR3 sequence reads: CASSFSKQEYHEKLFF. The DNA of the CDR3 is TGTGCCAGCAGTTTCTCCAAGCAGGAATACCATGAAAAACTGTTTTTT. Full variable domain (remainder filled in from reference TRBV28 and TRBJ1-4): DVKVTQSSRYLVKRTGEKVFLECVQDMDHENMFWYRQDPGLGLRLIYFSYDVKMKEKGDIPEGYSVSREKKERFSLILESASTNQTSMYLCASSFSKQEYHEKLFFGSGTQLSVL.

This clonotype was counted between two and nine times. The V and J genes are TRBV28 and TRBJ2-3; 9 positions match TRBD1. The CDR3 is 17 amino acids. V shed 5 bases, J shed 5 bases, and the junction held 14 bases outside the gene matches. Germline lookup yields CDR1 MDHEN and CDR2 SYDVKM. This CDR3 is CASSGPGQGLGGDTQYF. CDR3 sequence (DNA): TGTGCCAGCAGTGGACCGGGACAGGGTCTGGGGGGAGATACGCAGTATTTT.

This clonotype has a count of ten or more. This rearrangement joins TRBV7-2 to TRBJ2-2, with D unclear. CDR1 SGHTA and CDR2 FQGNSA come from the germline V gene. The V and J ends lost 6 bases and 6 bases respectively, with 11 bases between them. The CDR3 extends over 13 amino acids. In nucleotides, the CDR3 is TGTGCCAGCAGAAACAATGAGCCCGGGGAGCTGTTTTTT. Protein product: CASRNNEPGELFF.

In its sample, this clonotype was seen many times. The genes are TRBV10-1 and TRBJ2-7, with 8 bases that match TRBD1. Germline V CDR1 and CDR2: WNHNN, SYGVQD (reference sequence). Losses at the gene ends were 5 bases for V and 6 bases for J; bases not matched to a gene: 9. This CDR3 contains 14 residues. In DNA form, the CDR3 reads TGCGCCAGCAGTCGGGACAGGAACAATGGCGAGCAGTACTTC. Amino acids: CASSRDRNNGEQYF.